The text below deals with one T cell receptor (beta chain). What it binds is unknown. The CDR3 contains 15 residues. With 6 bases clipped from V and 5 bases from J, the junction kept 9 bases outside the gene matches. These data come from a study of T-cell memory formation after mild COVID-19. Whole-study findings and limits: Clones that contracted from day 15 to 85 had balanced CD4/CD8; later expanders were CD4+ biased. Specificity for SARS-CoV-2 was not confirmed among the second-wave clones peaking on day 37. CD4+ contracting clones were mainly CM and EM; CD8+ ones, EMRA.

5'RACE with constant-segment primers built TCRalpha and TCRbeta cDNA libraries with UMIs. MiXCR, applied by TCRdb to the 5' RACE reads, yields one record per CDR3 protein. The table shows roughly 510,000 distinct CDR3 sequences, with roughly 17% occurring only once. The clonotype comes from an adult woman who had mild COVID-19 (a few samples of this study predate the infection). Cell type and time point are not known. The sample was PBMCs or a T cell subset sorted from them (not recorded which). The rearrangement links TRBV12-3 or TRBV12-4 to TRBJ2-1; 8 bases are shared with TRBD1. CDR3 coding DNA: TGTGCCAGCAGCCCATCGGCGACAGGGGACAATGAGCAGTTCTTC. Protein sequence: CASSPSATGDNEQFF.